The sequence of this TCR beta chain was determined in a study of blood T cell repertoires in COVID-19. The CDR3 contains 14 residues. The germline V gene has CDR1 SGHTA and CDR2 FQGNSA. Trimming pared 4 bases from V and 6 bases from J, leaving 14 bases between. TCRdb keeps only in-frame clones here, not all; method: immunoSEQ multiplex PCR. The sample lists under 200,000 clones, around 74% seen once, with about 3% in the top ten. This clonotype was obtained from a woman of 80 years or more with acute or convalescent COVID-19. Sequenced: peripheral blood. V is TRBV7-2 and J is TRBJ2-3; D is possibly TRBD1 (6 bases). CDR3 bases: TGTGCCAGCAGCTACCTATCCAGGGGTGATACGCAGTATTTT. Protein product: CASSYLSRGDTQYF.